The entry below describes one T cell receptor beta chain. This clone was observed a single time. Its antigen is unknown. No per-base quality is available; no much larger clone lies one base away. This entry belongs to a study of OX40 agonist ivuxolimab in advanced cancers. Study-level background: Ivuxolimab, which targeted the costimulatory receptor OX40 (CD134), was an agonistic, fully human IgG2 monoclonal antibody. Intravenous ivuxolimab was administered to patients every 2 weeks at six dose levels: 0.01, 0.1, 0.3, 1.5, 3 and 10 mg/kg. Of the roughly 52 patients in dose escalation, some 20 had hepatocellular carcinoma, some 15 had melanoma, 9 had renal cell carcinoma and 9 had head and neck cancer. The dose-escalation cohort was about 86% male with a mean age of about 60 years, ranging from about 20 to 80. Patients were allowed to have had prior anti-PD-1, anti-PD-L1 or anti-CTLA-4 therapy, and 40% to 45% of the dose-escalation patients had previously received checkpoint inhibitors. Partial responses occurred in three dose-escalation patients: two with cutaneous melanoma and one with hepatocellular carcinoma. The point of sequencing TCRbeta in the periphery was to test whether ivuxolimab changed TCR sequence diversity and drove clonal T-cell expansion. The paper covers the monotherapy dose-escalation part of the phase I ivuxolimab trial, which included N ≈ 57 patients.

Including the terminal cysteine and phenylalanine, the CDR3 comprises 17 residues. The CDR3 DNA has 51 bases and is translated from base 1. V is pruned by 6 bases and J by 4 bases, leaving 11 bases of the junction without a gene match. CDR1 and CDR2 are drawn from the germline V gene (reference sequence): LNHDA, SQIVND. Broader findings and caveats from the paper: After ivuxolimab, expanded clones were on average more numerous among CD8+ T cells than among CD4+ T cells. Partial responders in the 0.1-3.0 mg/kg groups had among the lowest normalized peripheral clonal expansion, especially among CD8+ T cells. At doses of 0.1 to 3.0 mg/kg, clonal expansion of both CD4+ and CD8+ blood T cells was observed from baseline to week 6. Low levels of normalized T-cell clonal expansion were also shown by some nonresponding patients. Which antigens the clonally expanded peripheral T cells were specific for was not determined.

Patients with a history of autoimmune disease or receiving systemic immunosuppression were excluded from the trial. Peripheral blood for TCR sequencing was collected from all dose cohorts at baseline, on cycle 4 day 1, and on cycle 7 day 1. Samples were obtained from an open-label, multicenter, first-in-human phase I dose-escalation trial of ivuxolimab. Adults with locally advanced or metastatic melanoma, renal cell carcinoma, hepatocellular carcinoma or head and neck squamous cell carcinoma were enrolled in the trial. Before TCR sequencing, CD4+ T cells and CD8+ T cells were sorted from peripheral blood as separate populations. For sequencing of the TCRbeta CDR3 region, genomic DNA was extracted from the sorted cells. The immunoSEQ Assay was used for sequencing of TCRbeta CDR3 regions. TCRdb stores this immuneACCESS table with in-frame sequences only. Part of the clones is absent; in the studies checked, under half of the shortfall reflects unresolved V genes, and no reason is known for the rest. The sample table shows tens of thousands of clones, and 88% are seen once. Approximately 0.45% of the sample is in the top ten clones.

Recombination joined TRBV19 with TRBJ2-5, and TRBD2 aligns with 13 junction nucleotides. Sequences were derived from CD4+ or CD8+ T cells sorted from blood, sampled in a trial of the OX40 agonist ivuxolimab. The receptor comes from an adult with an advanced solid tumor such as melanoma, head and neck, liver or kidney cancer. At the DNA level, the sequence is TGTGCCAGTAGGACCCTCGGGACTAGCGGGGAAAGAGAGACCCAGTACTTC. This sequence encodes CASRTLGTSGERETQYF.